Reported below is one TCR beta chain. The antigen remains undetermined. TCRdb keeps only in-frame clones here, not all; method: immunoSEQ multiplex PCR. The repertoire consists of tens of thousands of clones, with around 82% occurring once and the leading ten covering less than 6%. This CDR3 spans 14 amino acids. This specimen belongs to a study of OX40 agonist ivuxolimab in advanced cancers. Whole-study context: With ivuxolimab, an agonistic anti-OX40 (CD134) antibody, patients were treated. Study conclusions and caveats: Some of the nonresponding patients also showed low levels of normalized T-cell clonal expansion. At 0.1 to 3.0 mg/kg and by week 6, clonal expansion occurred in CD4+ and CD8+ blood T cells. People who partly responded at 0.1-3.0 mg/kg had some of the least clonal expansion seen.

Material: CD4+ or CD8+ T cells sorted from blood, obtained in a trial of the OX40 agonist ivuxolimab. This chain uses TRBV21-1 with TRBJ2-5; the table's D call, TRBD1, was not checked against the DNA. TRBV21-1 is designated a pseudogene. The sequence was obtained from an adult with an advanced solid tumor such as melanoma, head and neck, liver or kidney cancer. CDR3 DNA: TGTGCCAGCAGCAAAGAGCCAGGGTTGAAGACCCAGTACTTC. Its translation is CASSKEPGLKTQYF.